A single sample is the source of the 15 T cell receptor beta chains below, sequenced in a study of T cells in Graves' hyperthyroidism and ophthalmopathy. TCR beta CDR3 regions were amplified from RNA. The TCR CDR3 first-round RT-PCR relied on the HTBI primer set. TCRdb itself ran the multiplex PCR reads through MiXCR, one entry per CDR3 protein. The sample yields under 350,000 distinct CDR3 sequences, 15% to 20% seen once. Sequences were obtained from blood. These receptors were obtained from a woman in her fifties or sixties with Graves' hyperthyroidism.

This rearrangement joins TRBV28 to TRBJ2-2, with D unclear. Germline loops: CDR1 MDHEN, CDR2 SYDVKM. With 7 bases removed from V and 4 bases from J, the gap between germline ends came to 13 bases. The CDR3 spans 14 residues. CDR3 sequence reads: CASTPGGLTGELFF. The CDR3 DNA reads TGTGCCAGCACCCCCGGCGGCCTCACCGGGGAGCTGTTTTTT.

About this clonotype: With a much larger clone just one base away, this may be a read error. The chain recombines TRBV7-9 with TRBJ1-2, with D unresolved. CDR1 SEHNR and CDR2 FQNEAQ come from the germline V gene (reference sequence). The V end lost 11 bases, the J end lost 6 bases, and 19 bases lay between the germline ends. CDR3 length: 13 residues. In DNA form, the CDR3 reads TGTGCCGGCACCCTAGGGCAGAGGGATGGCTACACCTTC. It specifies CAGTLGQRDGYTF. Full variable domain (outside the CDR3, taken from reference TRBV7-9 and TRBJ1-2): DTGVSQNPRHKITKRGQNVTFRCDPISEHNRLYWYRQTLGQGPEFLTYFQNEAQLEKSRLLSDRFSAERPKGSFSTLEIQRTEQGDSAMYLCAGTLGQRDGYTFGSGTRLTVV.

In this sample, this clonotype turned up a few times. The rearrangement uses TRBV6-1 and TRBJ2-3, with D maybe TRBD1 (5 bases). The CDR3 is 16 amino acids. V was shortened by 2 bases and J by 3 bases, with 15 bases between the two germline ends. The germline gives CDR1 MNHNS, CDR2 SASEGT. CDR3 DNA sequence: TGTGCCAGCAGTGAACATTCAGGGTATTTGACAGATACGCAGTATTTT. It encodes CASSEHSGYLTDTQYF.

The chain joins TRBV11-2 to TRBJ1-4, with unresolved D. CDR1 is SGHAT and CDR2 is FQNNGV in the germline V gene. The CDR3 spans 12 residues. Trimming took off 8 bases at V and 7 bases at J, with 11 bases between the two ends. In DNA, the CDR3 is TGTGCCAGCTGTAGTTGTTGTGAAAAACTGTTTTTT. Protein: CASCSCCEKLFF.

This clonotype was counted once. The rearrangement links TRBV30 to TRBJ2-1; 8 positions match TRBD2. Germline V gene sequence: CDR1 GTSNPN, CDR2 SVGIG (reference sequence). With 5 bases clipped from V and 12 bases from J, the junction kept 18 bases outside the gene matches. The CDR3 loop spans 15 amino acids. The CDR3 protein is CAWGPRERGLRGQFF. CDR3 bases: TGTGCCTGGGGGCCCAGGGAGCGGGGGTTACGTGGGCAGTTCTTC.

This chain uses TRBV5-4 with TRBJ2-3; 11 bases fit TRBD2. V trimming: 1 base; J trimming: 2 bases; junction bases outside the gene matches: 12. The CDR3 sequence is 19 residues long. CDR1 and CDR2 (germline): SGHNT, YYREEE (reference sequence). The CDR3 reads CASSLSQTRLAGHTDTQYF. In DNA form, the CDR3 reads TGTGCCAGCAGCTTGTCACAGACTCGACTAGCGGGACACACAGATACGCAGTATTTT.

This clonotype showed up just a few times. The chain carries TRBV20-1 and TRBJ2-2, with a weak D call TRBD1 (6 bases). V lost 6 bases and J lost 0, with 11 bases in between. Germline assignment: CDR1 DFQATT and CDR2 SNEGSKA (reference sequence). The CDR3 covers 14 residues. The CDR3 region has the DNA TGCAGTGCGAGACAGGCGTCGAACACCGGGGAGCTGTTTTTT. This translates into CSARQASNTGELFF.

V and J are TRBV6-1 and TRBJ1-1; the match to TRBD1 covers 7 bases. Germline CDR1 MNHNS, CDR2 SASEGT. CDR3 size: 17 residues. The V gene end was trimmed by 3 bases and the J gene end by 0 bases; junction bases not matched to a gene: 10. The CDR3 coding sequence is TGTGCCAGCAGTGACGGGGACAGCCCCATCATGAACACTGAAGCTTTCTTT. Translated: CASSDGDSPIMNTEAFF.

This clonotype was counted many times. The genes are TRBV18 and TRBJ1-2; D ambiguous. Germline loops: CDR1 KGHSH, CDR2 LQKENI. V was cut by 4 bases and J by 4 bases, with 13 bases left in between. This CDR3 region has 14 residues. The CDR3 DNA sequence: TGTGCCAGCTCACTCGCCGGGAGTTCCTATGGCTACACCTTC. It encodes CASSLAGSSYGYTF.

The J gene is TRBJ1-4, the V gene TRBV29-1, with D unresolved. Trimming stripped 7 bases from V and 2 bases from J, with 11 bases between. The CDR3 has 13 amino acids. In germline, CDR1 is SQVTM, CDR2 ANQGSEA. CDR3 region: CSAYRVTNEKLFF. The CDR3 region has the DNA TGCAGCGCCTATAGGGTGACTAATGAAAAACTGTTTTTT.

There are many counts of this clonotype. The gene calls are TRBV18 and TRBJ2-5; D gene ambiguous. CDR1 KGHSH and CDR2 LQKENI come from the germline V gene. This CDR3 has 15 residues. Trimming removed 2 bases from V and 4 bases from J, with 14 bases in between. CDR3 sequence: CASSPITWPPETQYF. CDR3 nucleotides: TGTGCCAGCTCACCAATTACGTGGCCCCCAGAGACCCAGTACTTC.

V gene TRBV28 combines with J gene TRBJ2-7; 8 positions agree with TRBD2. From germline, CDR1 is MDHEN and CDR2 SYDVKM. This CDR3 is built from 17 residues. V dropped 5 bases and J dropped 4; count of bases not matched to a gene: 16. The CDR3 reads CASSLGAGGGGTYEQYF. The DNA of the CDR3 is TGTGCCAGCAGTCTGGGGGCGGGGGGTGGGGGGACTTACGAGCAGTACTTC.

In its sample, this clonotype was seen many times. V and J are TRBV18 and TRBJ1-6; D remains unclear. The CDR3 has 16 amino acids. The germline V gene has CDR1 KGHSH and CDR2 LQKENI. Trimming took 1 base from V and 7 from J, leaving 14 bases between them. CDR3 residues: CASSPQGGFGNSPLHF. In nucleotides, the CDR3 is TGTGCCAGCTCACCACAGGGAGGGTTTGGAAATTCACCCCTCCACTTT.

This clonotype appeared a few times. CDR3 protein: CSAVDGNSYEQYF. The DNA of the CDR3 is TGCAGTGCTGTAGACGGTAACTCCTACGAGCAGTACTTC. The chain recombines TRBV20-1 with TRBJ2-7; D unclear. Germline loops: CDR1 DFQATT, CDR2 SNEGSKA (reference sequence). The CDR3 is 13 amino acids. V dropped 5 bases and J dropped 0 bases, with 11 bases sitting between them.

The DNA for the CDR3 is TGTGCCAGCAGCGTAGTCGGGGGGCTCAATGAGCAGTTCTTC. Residues: CASSVVGGLNEQFF. The J gene is TRBJ2-1, the V gene TRBV9; D is possibly TRBD2 (7 bases). CDR1 and CDR2 from the germline V gene are SGDLS and YYNGEE. V lost 0 bases and J 6 bases, leaving 10 bases between the germline ends. The CDR3 has 14 residues.